This T cell receptor beta chain was sequenced in a study of blood T cells in healthy people across ages. This CDR3 is built from 13 residues. V shed 3 bases and J shed 5 bases, with 14 bases lying between them. From germline, CDR1 is DFQATT and CDR2 SNEGSKA (reference sequence). A second 7 to 11 cycle PCR used barcoded and J-beta primers. One entry per CDR3 protein, called by TCRdb with MiXCR from the 5' RACE reads. The sample has about 780,000 distinct CDR3 sequences, about half seen once. The sample comprised blood. The rearrangement joins TRBV20-1 to TRBJ2-7; no firm D call. This receptor was identified in a man at least 80 years old in good health. CDR3 sequence reads: CSASLLSPHEQYF. The CDR3 DNA sequence: TGCAGTGCTAGCCTATTGTCCCCCCACGAGCAGTACTTC.